The next 30 T cell receptor beta chains were all read from a single sample in a study of Ad26.COV2.S vaccination and SARS-CoV-2 variants. TCRdb's copy holds only in-frame clones and misses some; the assay was immunoSEQ multiplex PCR. This sample has about 180,000 clones, with around 90% found just once. The source was peripheral blood, collected after recovery from COVID-19. The receptors were sampled from a human donor who had recovered from COVID-19.

The chain combines TRBV7-8 with TRBJ2-5, with D perhaps matching TRBD2 (5 bases). The CDR3 spans 14 residues. V was pared by 5 bases and J by 5 bases, with 15 bases between. Germline values: CDR1 SGHVS, CDR2 FQNEAQ. CDR3 in DNA: TGTGCCAGCAGCCCGACTACCTCACAGGAGACCCAGTACTTC. Its protein is CASSPTTSQETQYF. Full variable domain (rest looked up from reference TRBV7-8 and TRBJ2-5): GAGVSQSPRYKVAKRGQDVALRCDPISGHVSLFWYQQALGQGPEFLTYFQNEAQLDKSGLPSDRFFAERPEGSVSTLKIQRTQQEDSAVYLCASSPTTSQETQYFGPGTRLLVL.

This chain connects TRBV24-1 to TRBJ1-2, with 10 bases that match TRBD1. The CDR3 has 15 residues. Looked up from germline, CDR1 is KGHDR and CDR2 is SFDVKD. V was clipped by 5 bases and J by 2 bases; unmatched bases: 4. CDR3 nucleotides: TGTGCCACCAGTGCCTCGGACAGGGGGAACTATGGCTACACCTTC. It codes for CATSASDRGNYGYTF.

The chain uses TRBV5-1 and TRBJ1-2, with unresolved D. V lost 3 bases to trimming and J lost 0 bases, with 6 bases between them. The length of the CDR3 is 13 residues. Per the germline V gene, CDR1 is SGHRS and CDR2 is YFSETQ. This chain's CDR3 is CASSSRPNYGYTF. For the CDR3, the DNA is TGCGCCAGCAGCTCGCGTCCTAACTATGGCTACACCTTC.

The chain couples TRBV23-1 to TRBJ2-5, with 11 bases fitting TRBD1. TRBV23-1 is an ORF, and what it does is uncertain. Trimming removed 2 bases from V and 0 bases from J; junction bases left unmatched: 14. CDR3 length equals 20 residues. CDR3 residues: CASSQPRDRGRLADQETQYF. The CDR3 nucleotides are TGCGCCAGCAGTCAACCGCGGGACAGGGGGAGACTAGCAGACCAAGAGACCCAGTACTTC.

This clone was seen once. V gene TRBV18 combines with J gene TRBJ2-3; 7 bases agree with TRBD1. Looked up from germline, CDR1 is KGHSH and CDR2 is LQKENI. CDR3 size: 14 residues. With 6 bases clipped from V and 4 bases from J, the junction kept 7 bases outside the gene matches. The CDR3 DNA reads TGTGCCAGCTCTCGCGCAGGGGGAGCAGATACGCAGTATTTT. Translated, it gives CASSRAGGADTQYF.

The genes are TRBV7-3 and TRBJ2-2; weak D call: TRBD1 (6 bases). Per germline, CDR1 SGHTA and CDR2 FQGTGA. V gave up 5 bases and J gave up 4 bases, with 11 bases separating them. This CDR3 contains 14 residues. CDR3 DNA: TGTGCCAGCAGCCCCGGACAGTTCACCGGGGAGCTGTTTTTT. Encoded protein: CASSPGQFTGELFF.

The rearrangement links TRBV3-1 (or the pseudogene TRBV3-2) to TRBJ2-5, with unresolved D. The V gene lost 4 bases and the J gene lost 4 bases, with 10 bases spanning the gap. This CDR3 comprises 13 residues. Germline V gives CDR1 LGHDT, CDR2 YNNKEL (reference sequence). CDR3 in amino acids: CASSPRNRETQYF. DNA for the CDR3: TGTGCCAGCAGCCCCCGAAACCGAGAGACCCAGTACTTC.

J is TRBJ2-5 and V is TRBV10-3; D is perhaps TRBD2 (7 bases). Between the trimmed V and J ends, which lost 0 bases and 4 bases, there was a span of 18 bases. The germline V gene has CDR1 ENHRY and CDR2 SYGVKD. This CDR3 has 17 residues. CDR3 in amino acids: CAISESKQGGFGETQYF. The CDR3 DNA sequence: TGTGCCATCAGTGAGTCGAAACAGGGAGGGTTTGGAGAGACCCAGTACTTC.

This clone was seen more than once but under ten times. This chain uses TRBV28 with TRBJ1-2, with D possibly matching TRBD1 (5 bases). This CDR3 region has 13 residues. Germline assignment: CDR1 MDHEN and CDR2 SYDVKM. V shed 5 bases and J shed 8 bases, with 15 bases lying between them. CDR3 in DNA: TGTGCCAGCAGTCCACGGACATACGACGGCTACACCTTC. Translated: CASSPRTYDGYTF.

CDR3 coding DNA: TGTGCCAGCAGCTTATTCGGGGGGACCGGGGAGCTGTTTTTT. It translates to CASSLFGGTGELFF. The chain uses TRBV11-3 and TRBJ2-2, with TRBD2 matching over 7 bases. Trimming took 2 bases from V and 5 from J; bases not matched to a gene: 2. CDR3 length: 14 residues. Per germline, CDR1 SGHNT and CDR2 YENEEA.

V is TRBV5-1 and J is TRBJ2-1, with D possibly being TRBD1 (5 bases). Trimming removed 4 bases from V and 6 bases from J, with 11 bases in between. The CDR3 is made up of 13 amino acids. The V gene's germline CDR1 is SGHRS and CDR2 YFSETQ. This CDR3 reads CASSPTASNEQFF. CDR3 nucleotides: TGCGCCAGCAGCCCGACAGCCAGCAATGAGCAGTTCTTC.

The rearrangement joins TRBV10-3 to TRBJ2-2; D uncertain. CDR3 size: 12 residues. CDR1 and CDR2 (germline): ENHRY, SYGVKD. Trimming removed 6 bases from V and 1 base from J, with 3 bases in between. CDR3 DNA: TGTGCCATCAGGGGGAACACCGGGGAGCTGTTTTTT. Protein product: CAIRGNTGELFF.

Comment on this clone: Additional DNA sequences in this sample encode the identical CDR3. This chain connects TRBV18 to TRBJ1-2, with TRBD1 identical over 8 bases. Per the germline V gene, CDR1 is KGHSH and CDR2 is LQKENI. The CDR3 sequence is 13 residues long. With V trimmed by 3 bases and J by 8 bases, 5 bases remained unmatched. The CDR3, as DNA: TGTGCCAGCTCACCCGGACAGGGAGGCGGCTACACCTTC. Encoded protein: CASSPGQGGGYTF.

The V and J genes are TRBV5-8 and TRBJ2-7; possibly TRBD2 for D (5 bases). The V and J ends lost 1 base and 0 bases respectively, with 11 bases between them. CDR3 length equals 15 residues. Germline-derived CDR1 and CDR2 are SGHTS and YDEGEE. CDR3 DNA sequence: TGTGCCAGCAGCTTGCAGAGGGTCCCCTCCTACGAGCAGTACTTC. Translating it yields CASSLQRVPSYEQYF.

The chain joins TRBV5-1 to TRBJ2-7, with 9 bases lining up with TRBD2. J gave up 5 bases and V 1 base, and 4 bases lay outside the gene matches. Germline values: CDR1 SGHRS, CDR2 YFSETQ. The CDR3 totals 14 residues. CDR3 region: CASSLRGLAHEQYF. The CDR3 DNA reads TGCGCCAGCAGCTTGAGGGGACTAGCCCACGAGCAGTACTTC. The full variable domain, completed using reference TRBV5-1 and TRBJ2-7, is KAGVTQTPRYLIKTRGQQVTLSCSPISGHRSVSWYQQTPGQGLQFLFEYFSETQRNKGNFPGRFSGRQFSNSRSEMNVSTLELGDSALYLCASSLRGLAHEQYFGPGTRLTVT.

This chain uses TRBV5-1 with TRBJ2-2; 8 nucleotides align to TRBD1. The V and J ends lost 3 bases and 7 bases, in that order; junction bases with no gene match: 5. The CDR3 runs 14 residues. CDR1 and CDR2 from the germline V gene are SGHRS and YFSETQ. In DNA form, the CDR3 reads TGCGCCAGCAGCTCGGACAGGGACGACGGGGAGCTGTTTTTT. Translation: CASSSDRDDGELFF.

The chain is built from TRBV29-1 and TRBJ1-1, with D uncertain. The CDR3 extends over 8 amino acids. Germline lookup yields CDR1 SQVTM and CDR2 ANQGSEA. The V and J ends lost 3 bases and 10 bases respectively, with 3 bases between them. CDR3 loop: CSVERAFF. The DNA of the CDR3 is TGCAGCGTTGAGCGAGCTTTCTTT.

The chain uses TRBV3-1 (or the pseudogene TRBV3-2) and TRBJ2-5; no firm D call. V lost 0 bases and J 13 bases, leaving 12 bases between the germline ends. CDR3 length equals 12 residues. CDR1 is LGHDT, CDR2 YNNKEL, per germline (reference sequence). In nucleotides, the CDR3 is TGTGCCAGCAGCCAAGATCTGACCGCCCGGTACTTC. As protein: CASSQDLTARYF.

The chain employs TRBV27 and TRBJ2-1; tentatively, D is TRBD1 (5 bases). Germline V gene data show CDR1 as MNHEY and CDR2 as SMNVEV (reference sequence). The CDR3 runs 12 residues. V dropped 5 bases and J dropped 14 bases, with 16 bases sitting between them. CDR3 DNA sequence: TGTGCCAGCAGTCCCAAAAGGGGATCGGAGTTCTTC. Encoded protein: CASSPKRGSEFF.

V gene TRBV4-2 combines with J gene TRBJ1-4, with unresolved D. This CDR3 spans 18 amino acids. Trimming cost V 0 bases and J 8 bases, with 22 bases left between them. Germline lookup yields CDR1 LGHNA and CDR2 YNFKEQ. For the CDR3, the DNA is TGTGCCAGCAGCCAAGATGTCGAGGTCGGGTCGTTTGAAGAAAAACTGTTTTTT. Protein: CASSQDVEVGSFEEKLFF.

The CDR3 DNA is TGTGCCTCCCGGACTAGCGGGGGGCGGACCGGGGAGCTGTTTTTT. Translation gives CASRTSGGRTGELFF. V gene TRBV14 combines with J gene TRBJ2-2; 14 bases match TRBD2. This CDR3 is 15 amino acids long. V lost 11 bases and J lost 5; bases outside the gene matches: 7. CDR1 SGHDN and CDR2 FVKESK come from the germline V gene.

CDR3 residues: CSAGLKHTGELFF. CDR3 DNA sequence: TGCAGCGCGGGACTTAAGCACACCGGGGAGCTGTTTTTT. The genes are TRBV29-1 and TRBJ2-2; weak D call: TRBD2 (6 bases). V was pared by 7 bases and J by 3 bases, with 12 bases between. This CDR3 spans 13 amino acids. Germline V CDR1 and CDR2: SQVTM, ANQGSEA.

The rearrangement joins TRBV5-4 to TRBJ1-5; no clear D. The CDR3 sequence is 14 residues long. V lost 3 bases to trimming and J lost 0 bases, with 7 bases between them. The germline V gene encodes CDR1 SGHNT and CDR2 YYREEE (reference sequence). The CDR3 DNA sequence: TGTGCCAGCAGCTCCCGCGGTAGCAATCAGCCCCAGCATTTT. Residues: CASSSRGSNQPQHF.

The chain combines TRBV4-2 with TRBJ2-7, with D unclear. Germline CDR1 LGHNA, CDR2 YNFKEQ. Trimming removed 0 bases from V and 2 bases from J, with 8 bases in between. This CDR3 is 14 amino acids long. In DNA, the CDR3 is TGTGCCAGCAGCCAAGATAGAGTTACCTACGAGCAGTACTTC. It translates to CASSQDRVTYEQYF.

DNA of the CDR3: TGTGCCAGCAGCCAAGAAGCTCGGGGCTCTTATGGCTACACCTTC. Protein: CASSQEARGSYGYTF. The chain employs TRBV4-2 and TRBJ1-2; D perhaps matches TRBD1 (5 bases). The length of the CDR3 is 15 residues. CDR1 and CDR2 from the germline V gene are LGHNA and YNFKEQ. Trimming removed 0 bases at V and 5 bases at J, with 13 bases between.

There are a few counts of this clone. The J gene is TRBJ2-1, the V gene TRBV2; maybe TRBD1 (5 bases). The germline gives CDR1 SNHLY, CDR2 FYNNEI. V lost 1 base and J 6 bases, leaving 10 bases between the germline ends. The CDR3 consists of 14 residues. As DNA, the CDR3 is TGTGCCAGCAGTGAAGGGGGCTACTCCAATGAGCAGTTCTTC. Encoded protein: CASSEGGYSNEQFF.

This chain links TRBV20-1 with TRBJ2-5, with TRBD2 identical over 8 bases. Germline CDR1 is DFQATT and CDR2 is SNEGSKA (reference sequence). The CDR3 is made up of 13 amino acids. The junction had 2 bases not matched to a gene; V was cut back by 3 bases and J by 2 bases. The CDR3 DNA reads as TGCAGTGCTAGTCGGGGGGGACAAGAGACCCAGTACTTC. Translating gives CSASRGGQETQYF.

V gene TRBV28 combines with J gene TRBJ2-7; D is uncertain. CDR3 length: 12 residues. V was clipped by 2 bases and J by 2 bases, with 4 bases between them. Germline loops: CDR1 MDHEN, CDR2 SYDVKM. The CDR3 reads CASSLRPYEQYF. CDR3 in DNA: TGTGCCAGCAGTTTACGTCCCTACGAGCAGTACTTC.

The chain joins TRBV27 to TRBJ2-3; weak D call: TRBD1 (5 bases). Trimming stripped 6 bases from V and 2 bases from J, with 12 bases between. This CDR3 comprises 14 residues. CDR1 MNHEY and CDR2 SMNVEV come from the germline V gene (reference sequence). For the CDR3, the DNA is TGTGCCAGCAGACTTACAGGATACACAGATACGCAGTATTTT. Translated, it gives CASRLTGYTDTQYF.

The V call is TRBV3-1 (or the pseudogene TRBV3-2), the J call TRBJ1-2, with D hard to call. Trimming took 0 bases from V and 5 from J, leaving 13 bases between them. Germline V gives CDR1 LGHDT, CDR2 YNNKEL (reference sequence). This CDR3 has 15 residues. CDR3 bases: TGTGCCAGCAGCCAAGAATTCTCCGGAGAGTATGGCTACACCTTC. It codes for CASSQEFSGEYGYTF.